The source of this T cell receptor (beta chain) is a study of blood T cell repertoires in COVID-19. Looking at the study overall: Samples of COVID-19 (acute and convalescent) were obtained from the United States, Italy and Spain. T cells, B-cell-depleted T cells, or PBMCs supplied cDNA or gDNA.

Only a few counts were recorded for this clone. In the source study's methods: Researchers report that nucleated cell counts were estimated from reference gene primer amplification. Method: immunoSEQ multiplex PCR; TCRdb's copy keeps in-frame clones and lacks some. V and J calls and clone size follow that table, whereas D and trimming were derived from the DNA. Of 95,000 to 130,000 clones listed, 90% are singletons. This CDR3 contains 16 residues. Germline-derived CDR1 and CDR2 are MNHEY and SMNVEV (reference sequence). Trimming cost V 6 bases and J 12 bases, with 27 bases left between them. This clonotype originated in a human donor with active COVID-19. The donor label of this sample is uncertain. The sample taken for sequencing was peripheral blood. The chain couples TRBV27 to TRBJ1-5, with no clear D. CDR3 nucleotide sequence: TGTGCCAGCAGACCCCGGTCGGGGAATACCTATATTTTCCAGCATTTT. Amino acids: CASRPRSGNTYIFQHF.